Listed below are T cell receptor beta chains from one sample, sequenced in a study of shared clonotypes between healthy human individuals. Here immunoSEQ multiplex PCR was the method, and the copy in TCRdb shows in-frame clones only, minus some. The sample has more than 2,000,000 clones; more than 80% are singletons. Source material: naive CD4+ T cells sorted from blood. The source is a man aged 18 to 30 in good health. The CDR3 runs from the conserved cysteine through the conserved F or W. D genes are given only for firm matches. Rows give clone size only sometimes, using once, few, many, or a class for an expanded clone.

v_call,d_call,j_call,clone_size,cdr3_aa,cdr3_nt
TRBV5-3,NA,TRBJ1-1,NA,CARSLKRIRDTEAFF,TGTGCCAGAAGCTTGAAACGTATTCGGGACACTGAAGCTTTCTTT
TRBV7-2,NA,TRBJ2-5,NA,CASSLAWSLQETQYF,TGTGCCAGCAGCTTAGCGTGGTCCCTACAAGAGACCCAGTACTTC
TRBV2,NA,TRBJ1-5,NA,CASRGLSQPQHF,TGTGCCAGCAGGGGCCTGAGTCAGCCCCAGCATTTT
TRBV2,NA,TRBJ2-7,NA,CASSRQGLSYEQYF,TGTGCCAGCAGTCGCCAGGGGCTCTCCTACGAGCAGTACTTC
TRBV6-6,TRBD1,TRBJ1-5,NA,CASSQGAGFGQPQHF,TGTGCCAGCAGCCAGGGGGCGGGTTTTGGACAGCCCCAGCATTTT
TRBV10-3,NA,TRBJ1-6,NA,CAISDGTYNSPLHF,TGTGCCATCAGTGATGGAACTTATAATTCACCCCTCCACTTT
TRBV9,NA,TRBJ1-5,once,CASSATPVGQPQHF,TGTGCCAGCAGCGCAACCCCGGTGGGGCAGCCCCAGCATTTT
TRBV6-5,NA,TRBJ1-2,NA,CASSPGAYGYTF,TGTGCCAGCAGCCCCGGGGCCTATGGCTACACCTTC
TRBV2,NA,TRBJ2-3,NA,CASSEGQGIADRSTDTQYF,TGTGCCAGCAGTGAAGGGCAGGGCATAGCCGATAGAAGCACAGATACGCAGTATTTT
TRBV7-2,TRBD2,TRBJ2-1,once,CASSRTSGISYNEQFF,TGTGCCAGCAGCCGGACTAGCGGGATCTCCTACAATGAGCAGTTCTTC